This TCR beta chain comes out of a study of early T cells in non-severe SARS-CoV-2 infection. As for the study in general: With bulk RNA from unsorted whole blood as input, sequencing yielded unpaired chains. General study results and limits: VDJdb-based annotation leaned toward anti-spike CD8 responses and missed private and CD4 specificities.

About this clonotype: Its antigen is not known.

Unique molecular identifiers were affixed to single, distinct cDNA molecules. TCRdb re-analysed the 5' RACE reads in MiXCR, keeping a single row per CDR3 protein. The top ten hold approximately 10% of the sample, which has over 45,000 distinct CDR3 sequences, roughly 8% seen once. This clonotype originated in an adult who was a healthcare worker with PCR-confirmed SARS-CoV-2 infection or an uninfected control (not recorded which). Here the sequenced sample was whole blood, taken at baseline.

CDR3 in amino acids: CASSLRIGQETQYF. DNA of the CDR3: TGTGCCAGCAGTTTGAGGATTGGTCAAGAGACCCAGTACTTC. This sequence joins TRBV27 and TRBJ2-5; D remains ambiguous. Trimming left V 3 bases short and J 2 bases short, with 10 bases between. Germline CDR1 is MNHEY and CDR2 is SMNVEV (reference sequence). The CDR3 consists of 14 residues.